This T cell receptor beta chain was recovered during a study of blood T cells in healthy people across ages. Study results and limitations: Long-lived donors exceeded aged donors in naive CD4+ cells and diversity.

For the second PCR, which ran for about 7 to 11 cycles, a sample-barcoded 5' primer and a J-beta primer mix were used. TCRdb fed the 5' RACE reads into MiXCR, producing one record per CDR3 protein. The sample yields some 1.4 million distinct CDR3 sequences, 42% seen once. The V gene's germline CDR1 is MNHNS and CDR2 SASEGT. Trimming at V came to 6 bases and at J to 6 bases, leaving 6 bases not matched to a gene. The CDR3 is 15 residues long. Only a few counts were recorded for this clonotype. Its specificity is not known. This TCR was sampled from a young woman in good health. V is TRBV6-1 and J is TRBJ2-1; 12 bases fit TRBD2. The sample comprised blood. In nucleotides, the CDR3 is TGTGCCAGCAGCTGGACTAGCGGGGCTCTCAATGAGCAGTTCTTC. Its protein is CASSWTSGALNEQFF.